One sample yielded the 27 T cell receptor beta chains listed below, sequenced in a study of cytomegalovirus exposure and HLA in healthy donors. PCR primers comprised 60 Vbeta and 13 Jbeta primers. The table came from immunoSEQ multiplex PCR; TCRdb's copy has only in-frame clones and leaves some out. The data contain some 190,000 clones, about four fifths of them singletons. The sample consisted of PBMCs. These receptors all come from a woman aged 25 to 39 in good health and CMV-seronegative.

The rearrangement uses TRBV5-4 and TRBJ1-6, with D possibly matching TRBD1 (5 bases). Germline assignment: CDR1 SGHNT and CDR2 YYREEE (reference sequence). This CDR3 has 16 amino acids. V was pared by 7 bases and J by 4 bases, with 18 bases between. The CDR3 reads CASAPHQTGYNSPLHF. CDR3 coding DNA: TGTGCCAGCGCACCCCACCAAACAGGTTATAATTCACCCCTCCACTTT.

The CDR3 loop reads CASSLSSGGAQETQYF. The CDR3 DNA is TGTGCCAGCAGCTTATCTAGCGGGGGGGCTCAAGAGACCCAGTACTTC. The chain employs TRBV7-8 and TRBJ2-5; 12 bases line up with TRBD2. This CDR3 has 16 residues. Germline trimming cut 2 bases from V and 2 bases from J; bases unmatched to any gene: 3. CDR1 is SGHVS and CDR2 is FQNEAQ in the germline V gene.

V is TRBV19 and J is TRBJ2-1, with D perhaps matching TRBD2 (6 bases). Germline CDR1 and CDR2: LNHDA and SQIVND (reference sequence). CDR3 length: 15 amino acids. Trimming took off 4 bases at V and 7 bases at J, with 17 bases between the two ends. The CDR3 DNA sequence: TGTGCCAGTAGTAGACCGGCGGGGAGTGAGAATGAGCAGTTCTTC. Its translation: CASSRPAGSENEQFF. The variable domain in full, completed from reference TRBV19 and TRBJ2-1, reads DGGITQSPKYLFRKEGQNVTLSCEQNLNHDAMYWYRQDPGQGLRLIYYSQIVNDFQKGDIAEGYSVSREKKESFPLTVTSAQKNPTAFYLCASSRPAGSENEQFFGPGTRLTVL.

V is TRBV7-7 and J is TRBJ2-1; TRBD2 aligns across 7 bases. This CDR3 comprises 16 residues. Germline V gene lookup returns CDR1 SSHAT and CDR2 FNYEAQ (reference sequence). Germline trimming cut 0 bases from V and 5 bases from J; bases unmatched to any gene: 7. DNA for the CDR3: TGTGCCAGCAGCTTAGCGCGGCGGGAGCCGAACAATGAGCAGTTCTTC. Its protein product is CASSLARREPNNEQFF.

The J gene is TRBJ1-1, the V gene TRBV19, with D unresolved. V was cut by 6 bases and J by 4 bases, with 12 bases left in between. There are 13 residues in the CDR3. Germline V gene lookup returns CDR1 LNHDA and CDR2 SQIVND (reference sequence). CDR3: CASRMRKGTEAFF. DNA of the CDR3: TGTGCCAGTAGGATGAGGAAAGGCACTGAAGCTTTCTTT.

The chain joins TRBV5-1 to TRBJ2-5, with 8 bases that match TRBD2. J gave up 2 bases and V 7 bases, and 7 bases lay outside the gene matches. Looked up from germline, CDR1 is SGHRS and CDR2 is YFSETQ. This CDR3 contains 14 residues. The CDR3 is CASYPGGGQETQYF. CDR3 sequence (DNA): TGCGCCAGCTACCCCGGGGGGGGACAAGAGACCCAGTACTTC.

This clone was picked up one time. This rearrangement joins TRBV6-1 to TRBJ1-5; D perhaps matches TRBD1 (5 bases). Trimming removed 7 bases at V and 0 bases at J, with 10 bases between. CDR3 size: 14 residues. The germline CDR1 and CDR2 sequences are MNHNS and SASEGT. This CDR3 is CASTSGSSNQPQHF. DNA of the CDR3: TGTGCCAGCACCTCAGGGTCTAGCAATCAGCCCCAGCATTTT.

The table lists this clone with a few counts. The chain is built from TRBV5-8 and TRBJ2-5, with 13 bases aligning to TRBD2. CDR1 and CDR2 from the germline V gene are SGHTS and YDEGEE. Trimming took 4 bases from V and 1 from J; bases not matched to a gene: 4. The CDR3 sequence is 16 residues long. The CDR3 nucleotides are TGTGCCAGCAGCCCGGGACTAGCGGGACCCCAAGAGACCCAGTACTTC. This encodes CASSPGLAGPQETQYF.

The V and J genes are TRBV12-5 and TRBJ1-6, with TRBD1 identical over 9 bases. The CDR3 runs 18 residues. Germline V gene lookup returns CDR1 LGHNT and CDR2 FRNRAP. V shed 0 bases, J shed 4 bases, and the junction held 7 bases outside the gene matches. Written as DNA, the CDR3 is TGTGCTAGTGGTTTGGTCGGCGGGACAGGGCTATATAATTCACCCCTCCACTTT. Its translation is CASGLVGGTGLYNSPLHF.

The V gene is TRBV7-9, the J gene TRBJ1-1; the match to TRBD1 covers 11 bases. Germline V gene sequence: CDR1 SEHNR, CDR2 FQNEAQ (reference sequence). Trimming took 3 bases from V and 6 from J; bases not matched to a gene: 6. There are 15 residues in the CDR3. The CDR3 DNA is TGTGCCAGCAGCTTCCGGACAGGGGGCTCCGCTGAAGCTTTCTTT. It encodes CASSFRTGGSAEAFF.

A single count supports this clone. The rearrangement joins TRBV6-1 to TRBJ1-1; D is perhaps TRBD1 (6 bases). The germline V gene encodes CDR1 MNHNS and CDR2 SASEGT. V was clipped by 2 bases and J by 8 bases, with 12 bases between them. The CDR3 sequence is 13 residues long. The CDR3 coding sequence is TGTGCCAGCAGTGAAACAGGGCGTTACGAAGCTTTCTTT. It codes for CASSETGRYEAFF.

This clone was recorded once. J is TRBJ1-4 and V is TRBV5-5; a possible D gene is TRBD1 (5 bases). The CDR3 loop spans 13 amino acids. Germline CDR1 and CDR2: SGHKS and YYEKEE (reference sequence). The germline V and J ends were trimmed by 3 bases and 2 bases, with 5 bases remaining between them. The CDR3 region is CASSWGTNEKLFF. DNA of the CDR3: TGTGCCAGCAGCTGGGGCACTAATGAAAAACTGTTTTTT. The whole variable domain, remainder taken from reference TRBV5-5 and TRBJ1-4, is DAGVTQSPTHLIKTRGQQVTLRCSPISGHKSVSWYQQVLGQGPQFIFQYYEKEERGRGNFPDRFSARQFPNYSSELNVNALLLGDSALYLCASSWGTNEKLFFGSGTQLSVL.

The rearrangement uses TRBV7-9 and TRBJ2-1; tentative D call: TRBD2 (6 bases). The CDR3 spans 15 residues. The V gene lost 4 bases and the J gene lost 7 bases, with 17 bases spanning the gap. CDR1 SEHNR and CDR2 FQNEAQ come from the germline V gene (reference sequence). CDR3 DNA: TGTGCCAGCAGCTCCCCACGGGGGAGGAGAAATGAGCAGTTCTTC. This codes for CASSSPRGRRNEQFF.

The V call is TRBV5-1, the J call TRBJ2-7; 14 bases match TRBD2. Germline CDR1 and CDR2: SGHRS and YFSETQ. Trimming took 4 bases from V and 2 from J; bases not matched to a gene: 2. The CDR3 loop spans 15 amino acids. For the CDR3, the DNA is TGCGCCAGCAGCCCGACTAGCGGGGGGGCCTACGAGCAGTACTTC. Its protein is CASSPTSGGAYEQYF.

The rearrangement uses TRBV19 and TRBJ2-1; tentative D call: TRBD2 (5 bases). The CDR3 sequence is 16 residues long. CDR1 and CDR2 (germline): LNHDA, SQIVND (reference sequence). The V and J ends lost 1 base and 6 bases respectively, with 16 bases between them. As DNA, the CDR3 is TGTGCCAGTAGTATAGTGGGTCCCCAGGCGGGCAATGAGCAGTTCTTC. Translating gives CASSIVGPQAGNEQFF.

The sample holds a few counts of this clone. The genes are TRBV27 and TRBJ1-1; D might be TRBD1 (5 bases). Germline loops: CDR1 MNHEY, CDR2 SMNVEV (reference sequence). The germline V and J ends were trimmed by 3 bases and 9 bases, with 17 bases remaining between them. The CDR3 covers 14 residues. The DNA of the CDR3 is TGTGCCAGCAGTTTTGGGGGGACCCTTGGACAAGCTTTCTTT. The encoded protein is CASSFGGTLGQAFF.

The chain employs TRBV29-1 and TRBJ2-2, with 10 nucleotides matching TRBD1. The CDR3 spans 15 residues. Germline V gives CDR1 SQVTM, CDR2 ANQGSEA. Trimming removed 5 bases from V and 5 bases from J; junction bases left unmatched: 8. The CDR3, as DNA: TGCAGCGTTAAAGCCCCGGGACAGGGGACCGGGGAGCTGTTTTTT. Its protein is CSVKAPGQGTGELFF.

The rearrangement uses TRBV29-1 and TRBJ2-3; tentative D call: TRBD1 (6 bases). Trimming removed 4 bases from V and 0 bases from J, with 17 bases in between. Germline lookup yields CDR1 SQVTM and CDR2 ANQGSEA. The CDR3 consists of 16 residues. CDR3 nucleotide sequence: TGCAGCGTTGCACACCCCGGGACATCTAGCACAGATACGCAGTATTTT. It yields the protein CSVAHPGTSSTDTQYF.

V is TRBV7-9 and J is TRBJ1-2, with TRBD1 identical over 7 bases. Unmatched junction bases numbered 8, after V lost 1 base and J lost 6 bases. The CDR3 extends over 15 amino acids. Per the germline V gene, CDR1 is SEHNR and CDR2 is FQNEAQ (reference sequence). CDR3 DNA sequence: TGTGCCAGCAGCTTAGGACAGGGACTTTCGGATGGCTACACCTTC. Translating it yields CASSLGQGLSDGYTF.

V gene TRBV6-4 combines with J gene TRBJ1-2, with D possibly matching TRBD1 (6 bases). V lost 8 bases and J 2 bases, leaving 30 bases between the germline ends. The CDR3 sequence is 19 residues long. Germline CDR1 is MRHNA and CDR2 is SNTAGT. Here the CDR3 DNA reads TGTGCCAGCTTACCCAACTCCGCCGGGCCAGGACAGAAGAACTATGGCTACACCTTC. Its translation is CASLPNSAGPGQKNYGYTF.

J is TRBJ2-1 and V is TRBV6-5; 7 bases match TRBD2. Germline V CDR1 and CDR2: MNHEY, SVGAGI. The CDR3 consists of 15 residues. V dropped 6 bases and J dropped 4; count of bases not matched to a gene: 9. The CDR3 protein is CASSRSGPRYNEQFF. In nucleotides, the CDR3 is TGTGCCAGCAGCCGTAGCGGGCCCCGATACAATGAGCAGTTCTTC.

The J gene is TRBJ2-2, the V gene TRBV19; a possible D gene is TRBD1 (6 bases). CDR1 LNHDA and CDR2 SQIVND come from the germline V gene (reference sequence). V was cut by 3 bases and J by 5 bases, with 10 bases left in between. The CDR3 is made up of 14 amino acids. The DNA of the CDR3 is TGTGCCAGTAGTATCAGGGGAAGGACCGGGGAGCTGTTTTTT. Amino acids: CASSIRGRTGELFF.

The rearrangement joins TRBV4-2 to TRBJ1-4; TRBD1 matches at 7 bases. This CDR3 has 16 amino acids. With V trimmed by 0 bases and J by 6 bases, 7 bases remained unmatched. Germline CDR1 reads LGHNA; CDR2 reads YNFKEQ. The CDR3 here is CASSQDPSGTDEKLFF. Here the CDR3 DNA reads TGTGCCAGCAGCCAAGATCCGTCCGGGACAGATGAAAAACTGTTTTTT.

This clone turned up a few times. V is TRBV5-1 and J is TRBJ2-5; D is perhaps TRBD1 (5 bases). The CDR3 is made up of 15 amino acids. Trimming removed 0 bases from V and 4 bases from J, with 13 bases in between. CDR1 is SGHRS and CDR2 is YFSETQ in the germline V gene. Here the CDR3 DNA reads TGCGCCAGCAGCTTGGGACAATCAAGGGGAGAGACCCAGTACTTC. Protein product: CASSLGQSRGETQYF.

The rearrangement joins TRBV4-2 to TRBJ2-5, with D unresolved. The CDR3 has 13 amino acids. Trimming removed 3 bases at V and 5 bases at J, with 10 bases between. Germline values: CDR1 LGHNA, CDR2 YNFKEQ. The CDR3 is CASSQSSRETQYF. CDR3 nucleotides: TGTGCCAGCAGCCAGAGCTCTCGGGAGACCCAGTACTTC.

The rearrangement uses TRBV2 and TRBJ1-2; D is ambiguous. V lost 1 base, J lost 6 bases, and 9 bases lay in between. Germline values: CDR1 SNHLY, CDR2 FYNNEI. CDR3 size: 13 residues. Here the CDR3 DNA reads TGTGCCAGCAGTGAAGGGCAGGTGGATGGCTACACCTTC. Translated, it gives CASSEGQVDGYTF.

In regard to this clone: Because it lacks the conserved phenylalanine or tryptophan at the end, this CDR3 is likely a read error. No DNA is shown, since the ends of the CDR3 on it are uncertain; the CDR3 is the one TCRdb lists. V and J are TRBV9 and TRBJ1-5; the DNA was not used to check the table's D call, TRBD1. The CDR3 contains 11 residues when both ends are counted. CDR1 is SGDLS and CDR2 is YYNGEE in the germline V gene. The CDR3 spells CASSVGTGAEG.